Given below is one T cell receptor beta chain in context. The data originate from a study of blood T cell repertoires in COVID-19. CDR1 and CDR2 from the germline V gene are MNHEY and SVGAGI. After removal of 6 bases from V and 1 base from J, the junction contained 0 bases not matched to a gene. The CDR3 is 13 residues long. Profiling relied on immunoSEQ multiplex PCR, and the TCRdb table lists in-frame clones only, not all of them. The sample includes around 200,000 clones, roughly 80% of them seen just once. The J gene is TRBJ1-1, the V gene TRBV6-5; 9 bases are a match to TRBD1. The sequencing input was peripheral blood. This receptor was obtained from a woman in her sixties or seventies with COVID-19, enrolled during active disease. CDR3 in amino acids: CASRTGGNTEAFF. The CDR3 DNA follows: TGTGCCAGCAGGACAGGGGGGAACACTGAAGCTTTCTTT.